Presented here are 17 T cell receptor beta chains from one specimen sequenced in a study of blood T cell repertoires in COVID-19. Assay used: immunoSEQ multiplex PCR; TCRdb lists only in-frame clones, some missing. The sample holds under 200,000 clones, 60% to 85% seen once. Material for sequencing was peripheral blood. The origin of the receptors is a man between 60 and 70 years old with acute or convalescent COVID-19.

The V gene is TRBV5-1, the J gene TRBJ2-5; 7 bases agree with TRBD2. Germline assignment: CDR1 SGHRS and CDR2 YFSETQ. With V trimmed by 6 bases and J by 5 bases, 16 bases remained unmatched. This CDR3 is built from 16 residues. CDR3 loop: CASTNRGSGGVETQYF. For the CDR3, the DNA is TGCGCCAGCACCAACCGCGGGAGCGGCGGGGTGGAGACCCAGTACTTC.

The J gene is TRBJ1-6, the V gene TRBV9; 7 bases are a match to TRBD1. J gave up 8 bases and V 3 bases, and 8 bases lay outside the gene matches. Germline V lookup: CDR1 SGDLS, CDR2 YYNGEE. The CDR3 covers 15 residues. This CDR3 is CASSASGTDYSPLHF. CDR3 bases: TGTGCCAGCAGCGCCTCCGGGACAGATTATTCACCCCTCCACTTT.

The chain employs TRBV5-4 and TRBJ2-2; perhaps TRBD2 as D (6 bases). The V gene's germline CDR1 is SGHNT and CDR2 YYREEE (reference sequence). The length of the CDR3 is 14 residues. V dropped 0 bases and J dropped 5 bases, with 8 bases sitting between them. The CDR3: CASSLAGGTGELFF. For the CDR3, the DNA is TGTGCCAGCAGCTTGGCTGGGGGGACCGGGGAGCTGTTTTTT.

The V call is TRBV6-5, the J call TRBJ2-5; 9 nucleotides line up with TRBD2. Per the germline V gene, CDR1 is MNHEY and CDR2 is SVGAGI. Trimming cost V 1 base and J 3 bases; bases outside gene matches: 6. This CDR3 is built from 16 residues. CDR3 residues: CASSYYIAGDKETQYF. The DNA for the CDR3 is TGTGCCAGCAGTTACTATATAGCGGGGGACAAAGAGACCCAGTACTTC.

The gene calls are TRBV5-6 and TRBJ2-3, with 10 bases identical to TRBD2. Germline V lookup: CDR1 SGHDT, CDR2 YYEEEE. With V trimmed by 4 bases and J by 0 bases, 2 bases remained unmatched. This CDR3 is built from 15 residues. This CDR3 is CASSKLAGSTDTQYF. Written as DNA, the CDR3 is TGTGCCAGCAGCAAACTAGCGGGGAGCACAGATACGCAGTATTTT.

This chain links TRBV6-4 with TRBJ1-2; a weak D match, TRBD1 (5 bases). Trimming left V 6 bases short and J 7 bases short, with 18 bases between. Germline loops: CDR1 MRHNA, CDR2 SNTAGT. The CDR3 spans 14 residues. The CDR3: CASREGVGRTGYTF. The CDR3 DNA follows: TGTGCCAGCAGAGAAGGGGTGGGCAGGACTGGCTACACCTTC.

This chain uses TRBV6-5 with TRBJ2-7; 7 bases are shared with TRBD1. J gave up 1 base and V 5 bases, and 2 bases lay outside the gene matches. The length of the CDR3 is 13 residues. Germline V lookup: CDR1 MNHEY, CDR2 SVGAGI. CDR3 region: CASSHRGSYEQYF. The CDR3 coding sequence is TGTGCCAGCAGTCACAGGGGATCCTACGAGCAGTACTTC.

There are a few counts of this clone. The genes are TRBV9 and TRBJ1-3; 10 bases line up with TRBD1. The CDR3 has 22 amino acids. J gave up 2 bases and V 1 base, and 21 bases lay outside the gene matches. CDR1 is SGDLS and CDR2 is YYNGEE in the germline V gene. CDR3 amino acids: CASSVTLGGSGTGVVAGNTIYF. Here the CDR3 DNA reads TGTGCCAGCAGCGTAACTCTTGGAGGGTCCGGGACAGGGGTAGTTGCTGGAAACACCATATATTTT.

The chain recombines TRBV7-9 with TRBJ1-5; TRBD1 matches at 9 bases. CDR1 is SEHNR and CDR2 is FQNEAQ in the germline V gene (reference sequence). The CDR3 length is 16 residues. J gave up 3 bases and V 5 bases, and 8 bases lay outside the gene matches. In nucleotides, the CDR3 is TGTGCCAGCAGCCTCGGGACAGGGTCTCCCAATCAGCCCCAGCATTTT. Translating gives CASSLGTGSPNQPQHF.

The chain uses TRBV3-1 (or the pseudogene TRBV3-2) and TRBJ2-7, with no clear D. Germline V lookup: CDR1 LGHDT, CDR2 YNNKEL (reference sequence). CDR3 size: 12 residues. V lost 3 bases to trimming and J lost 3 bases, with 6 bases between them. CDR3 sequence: CASSQGFYEQYF. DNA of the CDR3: TGTGCCAGCAGCCAGGGCTTCTACGAGCAGTACTTC.

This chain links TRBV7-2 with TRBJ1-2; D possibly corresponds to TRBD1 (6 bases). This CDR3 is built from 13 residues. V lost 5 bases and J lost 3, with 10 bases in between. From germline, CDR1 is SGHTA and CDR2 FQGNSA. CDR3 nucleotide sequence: TGTGCCAGCAGCACCCGACAGGACTATGGCTACACCTTC. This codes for CASSTRQDYGYTF.

DNA for the CDR3: TGTGCCAGCAGCTTACCAGGGATCACGGCCTTGAACACTGAAGCTTTCTTT. Its protein is CASSLPGITALNTEAFF. The rearrangement uses TRBV7-8 and TRBJ1-1, with D possibly being TRBD1 (5 bases). Trimming removed 2 bases at V and 0 bases at J, with 16 bases between. CDR3 length: 17 amino acids. Germline V CDR1 and CDR2: SGHVS, FQNEAQ.

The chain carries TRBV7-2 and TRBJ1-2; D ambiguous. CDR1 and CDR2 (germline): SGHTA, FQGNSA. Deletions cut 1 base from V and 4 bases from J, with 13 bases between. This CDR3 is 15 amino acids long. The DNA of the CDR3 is TGTGCCAGCAGCTTAGTTGGGCAGGTCTCCTATGGCTACACCTTC. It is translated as CASSLVGQVSYGYTF.

CDR3 in amino acids: CASSLGLGPETQYF. Here the CDR3 DNA reads TGTGCCAGTAGTTTGGGACTGGGCCCAGAGACCCAGTACTTC. This sequence joins TRBV19 and TRBJ2-5, with D perhaps matching TRBD2 (6 bases). Germline CDR1 and CDR2: LNHDA and SQIVND (reference sequence). With 5 bases removed from V and 4 bases from J, the gap between germline ends came to 14 bases. The CDR3 extends over 14 amino acids.

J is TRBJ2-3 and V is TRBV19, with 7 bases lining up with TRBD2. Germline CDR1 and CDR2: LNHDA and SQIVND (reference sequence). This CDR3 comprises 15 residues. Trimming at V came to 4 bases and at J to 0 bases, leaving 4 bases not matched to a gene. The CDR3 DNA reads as TGTGCCAGTAGTAAGCGGGAATCTAGCACAGATACGCAGTATTTT. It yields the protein CASSKRESSTDTQYF.

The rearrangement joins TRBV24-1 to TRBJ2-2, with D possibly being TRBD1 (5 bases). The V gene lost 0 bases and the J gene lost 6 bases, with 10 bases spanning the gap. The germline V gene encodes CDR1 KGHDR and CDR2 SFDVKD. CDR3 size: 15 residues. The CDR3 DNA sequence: TGTGCCACCAGTGATTTGGGGGCTGGGGCCGGGGAGCTGTTTTTT. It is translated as CATSDLGAGAGELFF.

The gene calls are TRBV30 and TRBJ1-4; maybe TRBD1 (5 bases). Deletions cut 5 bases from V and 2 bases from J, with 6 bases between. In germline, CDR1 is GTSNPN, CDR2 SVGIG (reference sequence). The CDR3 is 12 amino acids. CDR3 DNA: TGTGCCTGGTCAGGGACTAATGAAAAACTGTTTTTT. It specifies CAWSGTNEKLFF.